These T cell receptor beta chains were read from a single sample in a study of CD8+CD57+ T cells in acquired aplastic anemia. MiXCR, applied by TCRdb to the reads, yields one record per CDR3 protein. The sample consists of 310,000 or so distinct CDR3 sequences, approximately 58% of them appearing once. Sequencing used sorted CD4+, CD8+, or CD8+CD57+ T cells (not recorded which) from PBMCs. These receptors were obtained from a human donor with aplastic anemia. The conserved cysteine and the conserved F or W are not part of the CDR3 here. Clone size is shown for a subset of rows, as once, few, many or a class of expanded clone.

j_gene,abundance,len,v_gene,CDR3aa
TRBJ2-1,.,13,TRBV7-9,ASSFPGTRDFEQF
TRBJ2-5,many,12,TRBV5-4,ASSPGRGSETQY
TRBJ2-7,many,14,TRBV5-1,ASSYTPGTGLGEQY
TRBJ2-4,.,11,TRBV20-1,SARDPGGYIQY
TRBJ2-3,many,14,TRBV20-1,SARPGWAQGTDTQY
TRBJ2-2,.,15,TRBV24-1,ATSEASGTLNTGELF
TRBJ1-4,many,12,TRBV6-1,ASREGQGNEKLF
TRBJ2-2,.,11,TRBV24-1,ATSGQDTGELF
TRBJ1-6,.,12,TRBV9,ASSVLDSNSPLH
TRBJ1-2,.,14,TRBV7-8,ASTSREGHTNYGYT
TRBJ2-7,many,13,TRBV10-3,AISESPQLPYEQY
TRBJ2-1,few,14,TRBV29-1,SVGGSSGSVENEQF
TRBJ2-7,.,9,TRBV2,ASMGGSEQY
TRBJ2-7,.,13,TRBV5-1,ASSSGLGGLAVLY
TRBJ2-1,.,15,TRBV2,ACSAGLAGSNIDEQF
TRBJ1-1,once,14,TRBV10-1,ASSESLQGANTEAF
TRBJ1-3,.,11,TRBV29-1,SVDLREGNTIY
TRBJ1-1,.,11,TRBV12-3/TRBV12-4,AGRGSVNTEAF
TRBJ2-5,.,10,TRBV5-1,ASSLGKETQY
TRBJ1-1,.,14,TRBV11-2,ASSPWSAPLTFEAF
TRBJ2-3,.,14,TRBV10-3,AISRLAGGPGDTQY
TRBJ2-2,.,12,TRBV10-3,AIAGALAPGELF
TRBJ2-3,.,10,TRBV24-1,ATSTITDTQY
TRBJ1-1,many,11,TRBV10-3,AISGDRDTEAF
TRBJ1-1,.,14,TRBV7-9,ASSLRGSSGNTEAF
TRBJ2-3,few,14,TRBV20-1,SAKGPSGGSPDTQY
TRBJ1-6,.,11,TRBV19,AAREQGNPPLH
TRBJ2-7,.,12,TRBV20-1,SALSRVEAYEQY
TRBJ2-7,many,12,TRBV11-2,ASSLETGLYEQY
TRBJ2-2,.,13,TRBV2,ASMAWSGNTGELF
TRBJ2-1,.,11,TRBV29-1,SDQDSSYNEQF
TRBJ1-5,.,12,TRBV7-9,ASSLANGGQPQH
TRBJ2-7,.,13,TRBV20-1,SALFTGQGLREQY
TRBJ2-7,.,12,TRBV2,ASSRIAGGQEQY
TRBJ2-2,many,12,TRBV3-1,ATGQPSDTGELF
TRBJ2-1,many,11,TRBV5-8,ASSKLAGNEQF
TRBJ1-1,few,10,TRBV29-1,SAGRVDTEAF
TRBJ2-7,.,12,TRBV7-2,ASTLGTRNYEQY
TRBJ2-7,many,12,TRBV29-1,SVSTGGGSYEQY
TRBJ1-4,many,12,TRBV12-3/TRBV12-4,ASSPRQGAAELF
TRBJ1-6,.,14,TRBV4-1,ASSQDGQGGNSPLH
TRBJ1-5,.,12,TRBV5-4,ASSLRRGNQPQH
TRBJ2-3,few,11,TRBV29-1,SGSTGPTDTQY
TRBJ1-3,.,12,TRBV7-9,ASSSTGEGNTIY
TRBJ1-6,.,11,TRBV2,ASSIAPNSPLH
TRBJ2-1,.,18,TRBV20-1,SARWPVGGSHPLSYNEQF
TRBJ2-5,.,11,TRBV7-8,ASSPGVRGTQY
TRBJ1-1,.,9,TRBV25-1,ASPIGSEAF
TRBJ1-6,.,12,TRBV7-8,ASSLEGQGAALH
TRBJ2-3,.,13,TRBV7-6,ASSLGLGAVDTQY